This TCR beta chain emerged from a study of CD8+CD57+ T cells in acquired aplastic anemia. For the study at large: Quantities of DNA derived from sorted CD4+ and CD8+ cells averaged 3.2 ug. CD4+ cells from healthy donors averaged approximately 9.8 million reads. Whole-study results and caveats: Simpson's diversity of CD8+ cells was not significantly different in patients compared with controls. Patients had under 30 CD8+ CDR3 sequences in common with controls (the shared set).

This CDR3 region has 15 residues. J lost 8 bases, V lost 5 bases, and 13 bases had no gene match. In germline, CDR1 is DFQATT, CDR2 SNEGSKA (reference sequence). CDR3 and TCR beta VDJ profiling relied on a genomic DNA template. TCRdb fed the reads into MiXCR, producing one record per CDR3 protein. This repertoire shows some 220,000 distinct CDR3 sequences, about 37% found once; its top ten account for 1.1%. This clonotype was seen a few times. Antigen: not known. The origin of this receptor is a human donor in good health, serving as a control. The J gene is TRBJ2-1, the V gene TRBV20-1; TRBD1 agrees at 9 bases. The sample consisted of sorted CD4+, CD8+, or CD8+CD57+ T cells (not recorded which) from PBMCs. The CDR3 region is CSASPGTGFLDEQFF. The CDR3 DNA follows: TGCAGTGCTTCCCCCGGGACAGGGTTTTTGGATGAGCAGTTCTTC.